The T cell receptor beta chain under discussion was sequenced for a study of cytomegalovirus exposure and HLA in healthy donors. Clones were sequenced by immunoSEQ multiplex PCR, and TCRdb holds only the in-frame ones, with some missing. Here the sample spans around 150,000 clones, roughly four fifths being singletons. Comment on this clone: The antigen remains undetermined.

CDR3 length: 12 residues. V was shortened by 5 bases and J by 3 bases, with 10 bases between the two germline ends. Germline V gene data show CDR1 as SQVTM and CDR2 as ANQGSEA. Study-level findings and limits: The authors enumerated over 150 TCR beta chains as linked to cytomegalovirus.

This receptor was identified in a man aged 25 to 45 in good health and CMV-seropositive. The sequenced sample consisted of PBMCs. This chain links TRBV29-1 with TRBJ2-5, with D maybe TRBD1 (5 bases). The CDR3 region has the DNA TGCAGCGTTACCGCCAGGGAAGAGACCCAGTACTTC. Its translation: CSVTAREETQYF.